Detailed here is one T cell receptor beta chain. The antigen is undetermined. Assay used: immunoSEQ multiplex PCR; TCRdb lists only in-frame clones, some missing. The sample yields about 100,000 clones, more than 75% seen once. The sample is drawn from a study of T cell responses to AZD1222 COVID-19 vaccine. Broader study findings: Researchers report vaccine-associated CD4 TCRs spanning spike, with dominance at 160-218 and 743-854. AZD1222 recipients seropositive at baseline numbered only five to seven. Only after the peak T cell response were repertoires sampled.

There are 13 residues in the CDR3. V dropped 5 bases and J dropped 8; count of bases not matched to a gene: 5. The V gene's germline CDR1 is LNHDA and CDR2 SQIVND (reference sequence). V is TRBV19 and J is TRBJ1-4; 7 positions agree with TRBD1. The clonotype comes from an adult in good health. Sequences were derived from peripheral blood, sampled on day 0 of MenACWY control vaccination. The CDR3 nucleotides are TGTGCCAGTAGTGGACACAGGGGCGAAAAACTGTTTTTT. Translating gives CASSGHRGEKLFF.